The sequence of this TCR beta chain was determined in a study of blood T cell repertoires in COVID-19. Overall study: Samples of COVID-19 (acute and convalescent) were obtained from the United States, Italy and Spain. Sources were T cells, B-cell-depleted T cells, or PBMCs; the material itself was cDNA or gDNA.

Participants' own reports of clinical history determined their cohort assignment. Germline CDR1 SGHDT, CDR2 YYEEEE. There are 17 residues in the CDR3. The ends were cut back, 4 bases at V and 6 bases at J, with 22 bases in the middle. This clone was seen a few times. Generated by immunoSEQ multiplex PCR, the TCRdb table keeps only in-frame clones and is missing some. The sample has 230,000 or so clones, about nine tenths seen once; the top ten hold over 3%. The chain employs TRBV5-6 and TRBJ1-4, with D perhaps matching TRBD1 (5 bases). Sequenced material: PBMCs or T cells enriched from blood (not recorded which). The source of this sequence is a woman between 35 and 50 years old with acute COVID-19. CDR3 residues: CASSRGLKGRDDEKLFF. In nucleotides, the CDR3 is TGTGCCAGCAGCCGTGGCCTCAAGGGGCGCGACGATGAAAAACTGTTTTTT.